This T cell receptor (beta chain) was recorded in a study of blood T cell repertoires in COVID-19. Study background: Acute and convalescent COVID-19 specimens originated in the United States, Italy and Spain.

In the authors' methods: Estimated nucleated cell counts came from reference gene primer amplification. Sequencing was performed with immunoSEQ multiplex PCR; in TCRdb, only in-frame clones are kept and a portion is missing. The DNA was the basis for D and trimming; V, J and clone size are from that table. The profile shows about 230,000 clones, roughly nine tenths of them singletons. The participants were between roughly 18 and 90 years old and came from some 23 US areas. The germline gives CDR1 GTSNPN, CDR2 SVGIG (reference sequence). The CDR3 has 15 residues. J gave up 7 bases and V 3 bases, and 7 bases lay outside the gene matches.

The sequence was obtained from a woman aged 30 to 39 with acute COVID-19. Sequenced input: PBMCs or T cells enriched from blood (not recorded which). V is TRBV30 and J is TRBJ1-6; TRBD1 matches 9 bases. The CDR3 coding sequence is TGTGCCTGGAGCTTAAAGGGACAGGGAAATTCACCCCTCCACTTT. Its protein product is CAWSLKGQGNSPLHF.